The 7 T cell receptor beta chains reported below all come from one sample, sequenced in a study of a mutant IDH1 vaccine in newly diagnosed glioma. Clones were sequenced by immunoSEQ multiplex PCR, and TCRdb holds only the in-frame ones, with some missing. The sample has 15,000 or so clones; about 77% are singletons. Time point meaning: baseline, week 1 (first vaccination visit). The sample's treatment: pre-vaccination baseline after standard-of-care therapy. The sequencing used PBMCs, collected from a glioma patient treated with radiotherapy, temozolomide or both. These receptors came from a man aged 35 to 55 with glioma.

This clone was detected only a few times. The chain uses TRBV10-1 and TRBJ1-1; D might be TRBD1 (5 bases). V lost 6 bases and J 6 bases, leaving 14 bases between the germline ends. The germline gives CDR1 WNHNN, CDR2 SYGVQD (reference sequence). The CDR3 consists of 13 residues. For the CDR3, the DNA is TGCGCCAGCAGCACGACAGCCTACGCTGAAGCTTTCTTT. Protein product: CASSTTAYAEAFF.

The J gene is TRBJ1-5, the V gene TRBV28, with TRBD1 as a possible D gene (5 bases). The V gene lost 3 bases and the J gene lost 1 base, with 10 bases spanning the gap. The length of the CDR3 is 15 residues. Germline values: CDR1 MDHEN, CDR2 SYDVKM. CDR3 DNA sequence: TGTGCCAGCAGTTTCTCCCCAGGGAGCAATCAGCCCCAGCATTTT. As protein: CASSFSPGSNQPQHF.

This chain links TRBV9 with TRBJ2-1; D not resolved. This CDR3 has 14 amino acids. Trimming took 0 bases from V and 2 from J, leaving 6 bases between them. Germline V gene lookup returns CDR1 SGDLS and CDR2 YYNGEE. The CDR3: CASSVGLAYNEQFF. Here the CDR3 DNA reads TGTGCCAGCAGCGTAGGGCTAGCCTACAATGAGCAGTTCTTC.

This clone showed up just once. The chain couples TRBV5-1 to TRBJ2-5; TRBD1 agrees at 10 bases. After removal of 4 bases from V and 4 bases from J, the junction contained 7 bases not matched to a gene. This CDR3 contains 15 residues. The V gene's germline CDR1 is SGHRS and CDR2 YFSETQ. CDR3 residues: CASSPRTGGLETQYF. The CDR3 nucleotides read TGCGCCAGCAGCCCGAGGACAGGGGGATTAGAGACCCAGTACTTC.

The chain employs TRBV19 and TRBJ2-1; D is undetermined. Per germline, CDR1 LNHDA and CDR2 SQIVND (reference sequence). CDR3 size: 16 residues. Trimming pared 1 base from V and 5 bases from J, leaving 15 bases between. The CDR3 region is CASSIGDVHLHNEQFF. CDR3 DNA sequence: TGTGCCAGTAGTATAGGTGACGTCCATTTACACAATGAGCAGTTCTTC. Together with reference TRBV19 and TRBJ2-1, the CDR3 gives the full variable domain: DGGITQSPKYLFRKEGQNVTLSCEQNLNHDAMYWYRQDPGQGLRLIYYSQIVNDFQKGDIAEGYSVSREKKESFPLTVTSAQKNPTAFYLCASSIGDVHLHNEQFFGPGTRLTVL.

The rearrangement uses TRBV11-2 and TRBJ1-2; the D gene is possibly TRBD1 (5 bases). This CDR3 comprises 13 residues. CDR1 is SGHAT, CDR2 FQNNGV, per germline. V lost 0 bases to trimming and J lost 13 bases, with 15 bases between them. The CDR3 DNA sequence: TGTGCCAGCAGCTTAGAGGAGGGGCTCATGGTCACCTTC. Translation: CASSLEEGLMVTF.

The chain links TRBV7-2 to TRBJ2-4; 15 nucleotides line up with TRBD2. Per the germline V gene, CDR1 is SGHTA and CDR2 is FQGNSA. The V gene end was trimmed by 1 base and the J gene end by 7 bases; junction bases not matched to a gene: 2. The CDR3 contains 16 residues. The CDR3 sequence is CASSLVGTSGRNIQYF. The CDR3 nucleotides read TGTGCCAGCAGCTTAGTAGGGACTAGCGGGAGGAACATTCAGTACTTC.